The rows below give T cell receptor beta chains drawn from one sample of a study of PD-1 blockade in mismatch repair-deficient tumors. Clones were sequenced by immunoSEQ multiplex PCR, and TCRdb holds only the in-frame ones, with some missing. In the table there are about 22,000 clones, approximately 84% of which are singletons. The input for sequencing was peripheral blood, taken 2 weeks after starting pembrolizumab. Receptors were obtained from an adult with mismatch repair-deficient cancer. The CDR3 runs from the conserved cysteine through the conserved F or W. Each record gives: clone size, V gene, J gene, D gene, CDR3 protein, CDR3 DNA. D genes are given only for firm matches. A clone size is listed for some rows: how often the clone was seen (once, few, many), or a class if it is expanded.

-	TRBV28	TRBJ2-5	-	CASSSPALETQYF	TGTGCCAGCAGTTCCCCAGCATTAGAGACCCAGTACTTC
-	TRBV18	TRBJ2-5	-	CASSPRRKYRVGDQETQYF	TGTGCCAGCTCACCCCGCCGGAAATACAGGGTAGGAGACCAAGAGACCCAGTACTTC
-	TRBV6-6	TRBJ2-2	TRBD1	CASSYARQGTGELFF	TGTGCCAGCAGTTACGCCCGACAGGGCACCGGGGAGCTGTTTTTT
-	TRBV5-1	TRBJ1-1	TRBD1	CASSLESRGQAFF	TGCGCCAGCAGCTTGGAGTCGAGGGGGCAAGCTTTCTTT
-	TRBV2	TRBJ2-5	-	CASSEELGVGETQYF	TGTGCCAGCAGTGAAGAGTTAGGAGTCGGCGAGACCCAGTACTTC
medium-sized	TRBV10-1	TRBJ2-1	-	CASSESGNGDEQFF	TGCGCCAGCAGTGAATCAGGGAATGGCGATGAGCAGTTCTTC
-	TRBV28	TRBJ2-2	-	CASTLRWKKTGELFF	TGTGCCAGCACTTTACGGTGGAAGAAAACCGGGGAGCTGTTTTTT
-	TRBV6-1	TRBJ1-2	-	CASSEAGVGDGYTF	TGTGCCAGCAGTGAAGCCGGGGTCGGAGATGGCTACACCTTC
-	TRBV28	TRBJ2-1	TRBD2	CASSASTTSGYSRGQFF	TGTGCCAGCAGCGCTTCGACCACTAGCGGGTATTCAAGGGGGCAGTTCTTC
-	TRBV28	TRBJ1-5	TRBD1	CASSLGQGNQPQHF	TGTGCCAGCAGCCTTGGACAGGGCAATCAGCCCCAGCATTTT
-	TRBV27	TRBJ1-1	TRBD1	CASSLGQGATWNTEAFF	TGTGCCAGCAGTTTAGGACAGGGGGCGACGTGGAACACTGAAGCTTTCTTT
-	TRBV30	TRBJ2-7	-	CAWSATSYEQYF	TGTGCCTGGAGTGCGACTAGCTACGAGCAGTACTTC
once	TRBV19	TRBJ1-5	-	CASREVGQPQHF	TGTGCCAGTAGGGAAGTGGGTCAGCCCCAGCATTTT
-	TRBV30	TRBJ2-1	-	CAWSVGSNDEQFF	TGTGCCTGGAGTGTTGGTAGTAACGATGAGCAGTTCTTC
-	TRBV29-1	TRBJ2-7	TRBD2	CSVLEGGRAESEQYF	TGCAGCGTACTGGAAGGCGGGAGGGCCGAGTCCGAGCAGTACTTC
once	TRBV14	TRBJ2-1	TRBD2	CASSPQLAGGGYNEQFF	TGTGCCAGCAGCCCCCAACTAGCGGGAGGGGGCTACAATGAGCAGTTCTTC
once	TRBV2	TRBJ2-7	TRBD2	CASRKLSTSDLTYEQYF	TGTGCCAGCAGAAAACTATCTACTAGCGACCTAACCTACGAGCAGTACTTC
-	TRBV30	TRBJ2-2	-	CAWNPAGLPNTGELFF	TGTGCCTGGAATCCCGCGGGGCTTCCGAACACCGGGGAGCTGTTTTTT
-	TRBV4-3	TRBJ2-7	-	CASSHGRDRVYEQYF	TGCGCCAGCAGCCATGGGCGGGACAGAGTATACGAGCAGTACTTC
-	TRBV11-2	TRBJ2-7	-	CASSLGGGLDEQYF	TGTGCCAGCAGCTTAGGTGGAGGGCTGGACGAGCAGTACTTC
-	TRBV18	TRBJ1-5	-	CASSLPWGGQNQPQHF	TGTGCCAGCTCCCTACCTTGGGGGGGTCAGAATCAGCCCCAGCATTTT
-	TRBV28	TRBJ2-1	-	CASLSGASYNEQFF	TGTGCCAGCCTCTCGGGGGCATCCTACAATGAGCAGTTCTTC
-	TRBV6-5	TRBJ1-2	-	CASRARGIYGYTF	TGTGCCAGCAGGGCACGGGGGATCTATGGCTACACCTTC
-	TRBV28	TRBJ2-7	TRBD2	CASSFAGASYEQYF	TGTGCCAGCAGTTTCGCGGGAGCCTCCTACGAGCAGTACTTC
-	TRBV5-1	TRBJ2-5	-	CASSLDEGRMETQYF	TGCGCCAGCAGCTTGGATGAGGGTCGGATGGAGACCCAGTACTTC
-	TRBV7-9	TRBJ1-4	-	CASSQGVLQGSNQKLFF	TGTGCCAGCAGCCAAGGGGTCCTACAAGGTTCCAATCAAAAACTGTTTTTT
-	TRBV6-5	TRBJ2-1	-	CASRVTGVSYNEQFF	TGTGCCAGCAGGGTAACAGGAGTTTCTTACAATGAGCAGTTCTTC
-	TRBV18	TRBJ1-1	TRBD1	CASSPTQGEEAFF	TGTGCCAGCTCACCAACACAGGGGGAAGAAGCTTTCTTT
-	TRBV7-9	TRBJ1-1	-	CASSPGLQGKVEAFF	TGTGCCAGCAGCCCAGGATTACAGGGAAAAGTTGAAGCTTTCTTT
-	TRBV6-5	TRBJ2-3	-	CASREGRYTDTQYF	TGTGCCAGCAGAGAAGGGCGGTACACAGATACGCAGTATTTT
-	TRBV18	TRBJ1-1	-	CASSGAEGPTEAFF	TGTGCCAGCTCCGGAGCAGAGGGTCCCACTGAAGCTTTCTTT
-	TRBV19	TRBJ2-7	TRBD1	CASSIKGTGGSEQYF	TGTGCCAGTAGTATAAAGGGGACAGGGGGAAGCGAGCAGTACTTC
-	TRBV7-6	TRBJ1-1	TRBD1	CASSLNRGRNTEAFF	TGTGCCAGCAGCCTAAACAGGGGGCGTAACACTGAAGCTTTCTTT
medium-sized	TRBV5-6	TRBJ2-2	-	CASSQGDTGELFF	TGTGCCAGCAGCCAGGGCGACACCGGGGAGCTGTTTTTT
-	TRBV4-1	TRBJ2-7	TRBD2	CASSQGTSGFYEQYF	TGCGCCAGCAGCCAAGGCACTAGCGGGTTCTACGAGCAGTACTTC
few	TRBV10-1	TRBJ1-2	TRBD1	CASSEYRGYGYTF	TGCGCCAGCAGTGAATACAGGGGCTATGGCTACACCTTC
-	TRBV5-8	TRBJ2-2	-	CASSYAALLSAYWAGELFF	TGTGCCAGCAGTTATGCAGCGCTTCTGTCTGCTTATTGGGCCGGGGAGCTGTTTTTT
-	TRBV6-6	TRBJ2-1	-	CASSTKTYNEQFF	TGTGCCAGCAGTACTAAGACCTACAATGAGCAGTTCTTC
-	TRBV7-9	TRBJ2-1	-	CASSLLKLEFNEQFF	TGTGCCAGCAGCTTACTAAAACTAGAGTTCAATGAGCAGTTCTTC
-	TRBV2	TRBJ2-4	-	CASSESGLLVIQYF	TGTGCCAGCAGTGAATCAGGGCTCCTGGTCATTCAGTACTTC
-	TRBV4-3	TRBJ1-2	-	CASSPGQNYGYTF	TGCGCCAGCAGCCCCGGACAGAACTATGGCTACACCTTC
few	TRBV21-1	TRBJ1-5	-	CARYRRGGNQPQHF	TGTGCCAGGTATCGGCGGGGGGGTAATCAGCCCCAGCATTTT
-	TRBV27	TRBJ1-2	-	CASRGTVNYGYTF	TGTGCCAGCAGGGGGACGGTGAACTATGGCTACACCTTC
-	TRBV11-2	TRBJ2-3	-	CASSNLADTDTQYF	TGTGCCAGCAGCAATTTAGCGGACACAGATACGCAGTATTTT
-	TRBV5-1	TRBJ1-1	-	CASSEGDLNTEAFF	TGCGCCAGCAGCGAGGGGGACCTGAACACTGAAGCTTTCTTT
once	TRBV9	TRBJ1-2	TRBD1	CASSGPKTGHYGYTF	TGTGCCAGCAGCGGACCAAAGACAGGGCACTATGGCTACACCTTC